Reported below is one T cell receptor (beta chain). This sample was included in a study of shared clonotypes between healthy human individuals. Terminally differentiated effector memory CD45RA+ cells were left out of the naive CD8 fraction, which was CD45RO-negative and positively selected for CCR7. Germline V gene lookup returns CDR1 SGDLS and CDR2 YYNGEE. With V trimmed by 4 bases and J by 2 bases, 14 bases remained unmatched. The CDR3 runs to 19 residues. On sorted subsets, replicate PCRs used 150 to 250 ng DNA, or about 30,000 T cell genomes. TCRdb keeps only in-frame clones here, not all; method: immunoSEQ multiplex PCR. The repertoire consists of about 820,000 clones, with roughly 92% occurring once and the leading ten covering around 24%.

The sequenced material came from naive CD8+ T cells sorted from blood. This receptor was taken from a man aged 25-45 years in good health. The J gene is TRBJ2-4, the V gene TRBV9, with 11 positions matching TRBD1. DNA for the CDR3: TGTGCCAGCAGCTTTCCCAGGACAGGGGGCCTCGGGACCAAAAACATTCAGTACTTC. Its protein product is CASSFPRTGGLGTKNIQYF.